The 14 T cell receptor beta chains presented below share a single source sample, sequenced in a study of OX40 agonist ivuxolimab in advanced cancers. This table comes from immunoSEQ multiplex PCR, and its TCRdb copy is limited to in-frame clones, with some not included. Here the sample spans about 99,000 clones, approximately 93% being singletons. The specimen was CD4+ or CD8+ T cells sorted from blood, collected in a trial of the OX40 agonist ivuxolimab. The receptors shown here come from an adult with an advanced solid tumor such as melanoma, head and neck, liver or kidney cancer.

The chain couples TRBV5-4 to TRBJ2-5, with TRBD1 as a possible D gene (7 bases). The germline V and J ends were trimmed by 3 bases and 5 bases, with 17 bases remaining between them. The germline V gene encodes CDR1 SGHNT and CDR2 YYREEE (reference sequence). CDR3 length: 15 residues. The chain's CDR3 is CASSSTGQAGETQYF. CDR3 in DNA: TGTGCCAGCAGCTCTACAGGACAGGCGGGGGAGACCCAGTACTTC.

J is TRBJ1-2 and V is TRBV2; 7 bases line up with TRBD1. V shed 6 bases, J shed 6 bases, and the junction held 13 bases outside the gene matches. CDR3 length equals 15 residues. CDR1 is SNHLY, CDR2 FYNNEI, per germline. The CDR3 nucleotides read TGTGCCAGCAGCGCTCTTAGGGGGCGCGAAAATGGCTACACCTTC. Protein sequence: CASSALRGRENGYTF.

The chain joins TRBV28 to TRBJ2-7; 9 bases map to TRBD1. The CDR3 contains 14 residues. The ends lost 6 bases at V and 7 bases at J; junction bases unmatched: 10. Per germline, CDR1 MDHEN and CDR2 SYDVKM. The chain's CDR3 is CASSQRTGAGEQYF. The CDR3 DNA follows: TGTGCCAGCAGCCAGAGGACAGGGGCTGGGGAGCAGTACTTC.

The chain has TRBV5-6 and TRBJ1-5, with D unresolved. The CDR3 length is 15 residues. Germline CDR1 SGHDT, CDR2 YYEEEE. V was pared by 0 bases and J by 2 bases, with 9 bases between. Here the CDR3 DNA reads TGTGCCAGCAGCTTGGGAGGGAGGGGCAATCAGCCCCAGCATTTT. Protein product: CASSLGGRGNQPQHF.

The count of this clone is one. The V and J genes are TRBV28 and TRBJ2-7, with D hard to call. Trimming removed 1 base from V and 6 bases from J, with 7 bases in between. This CDR3 has 12 amino acids. Per germline, CDR1 MDHEN and CDR2 SYDVKM. CDR3 DNA: TGTGCCAGCAGTTTATATAGGAGCGAGCAGTACTTC. This sequence encodes CASSLYRSEQYF.

This rearrangement joins TRBV6-1 to TRBJ2-5; D is ambiguous. Trimming took 5 bases from V and 5 from J, leaving 18 bases between them. CDR3 size: 15 residues. The germline gives CDR1 MNHNS, CDR2 SASEGT. DNA of the CDR3: TGTGCCAGCAGTCCCCTGAAGGGTGGGATCGAGACCCAGTACTTC. Translated: CASSPLKGGIETQYF.

The V gene is TRBV6-5, the J gene TRBJ2-2; TRBD2 is a possible D gene (5 bases). The CDR3 runs 16 residues. Germline CDR1 is MNHEY and CDR2 is SVGAGI. Trimming took off 4 bases at V and 3 bases at J, with 15 bases between the two ends. CDR3 region: CASSSGTSQDTGELFF. For the CDR3, the DNA is TGTGCCAGCAGTTCCGGAACTAGTCAAGACACCGGGGAGCTGTTTTTT.

The chain carries TRBV7-9 and TRBJ2-1; 16 bases agree with TRBD2. The CDR3 extends over 15 amino acids. Germline lookup yields CDR1 SEHNR and CDR2 FQNEAQ (reference sequence). Unmatched junction bases numbered 4, after V lost 5 bases and J lost 9 bases. Here the CDR3 reads CASSTGLAGGVEQFF. The CDR3 DNA is TGTGCCAGCAGCACGGGACTAGCGGGAGGGGTTGAGCAGTTCTTC.

V gene TRBV30 combines with J gene TRBJ2-7; 12 nucleotides match TRBD2. The length of the CDR3 is 14 residues. Germline CDR1 reads GTSNPN; CDR2 reads SVGIG (reference sequence). Unmatched junction bases numbered 4, after V lost 0 bases and J lost 7 bases. DNA of the CDR3: TGTGCCTGGAGTGTGGCTAGCGGGAGGGGTGAGCAGTACTTC. Its translation: CAWSVASGRGEQYF.

The chain uses TRBV13 and TRBJ2-7, with 10 positions matching TRBD2. Unmatched junction bases numbered 7, after V lost 5 bases and J lost 3 bases. There are 15 residues in the CDR3. From germline, CDR1 is PRHDT and CDR2 FYEKMQ (reference sequence). The CDR3 region has the DNA TGTGCCAGCAGCGGAGGACTAGCGGACAACTACGAGCAGTACTTC. It codes for CASSGGLADNYEQYF.

This clone was found once. V usage is TRBV10-3 and J usage is TRBJ2-1, with D maybe TRBD2 (5 bases). Germline V gene sequence: CDR1 ENHRY, CDR2 SYGVKD. Trimming removed 7 bases at V and 1 base at J, with 11 bases between. The CDR3 spans 14 residues. The CDR3 sequence is CAITLAGSYNEQFF. In DNA, the CDR3 is TGTGCCATCACTCTGGCGGGTTCCTACAATGAGCAGTTCTTC.

The rearrangement uses TRBV10-3 and TRBJ1-1; D ambiguous. The germline V gene has CDR1 ENHRY and CDR2 SYGVKD. Trimming left V 0 bases short and J 4 bases short, with 9 bases between. This CDR3 region has 14 residues. For the CDR3, the DNA is TGTGCCATCAGTGAGTCGGTACGGGGCACTGAAGCTTTCTTT. Translated, it gives CAISESVRGTEAFF.

The chain recombines TRBV5-6 with TRBJ2-7; D could derive from TRBD1 or TRBD2 (6 bases each). Trimming took 0 bases from V and 3 from J, leaving 13 bases between them. The CDR3 length is 15 residues. Germline V gene lookup returns CDR1 SGHDT and CDR2 YYEEEE. CDR3 nucleotides: TGTGCCAGCAGCTTGGCGGGGGCGGACCTCTACGAGCAGTACTTC. Encoded protein: CASSLAGADLYEQYF.

The genes are TRBV5-1 and TRBJ1-3; D call uncertain. Germline CDR1 and CDR2: SGHRS and YFSETQ. Trimming took 0 bases from V and 0 from J, leaving 4 bases between them. The CDR3 spans 14 residues. CDR3 amino acids: CASSLDLSGNTIYF. Here the CDR3 DNA reads TGCGCCAGCAGCTTGGACCTCTCTGGAAACACCATATATTTT.